Listed here are 32 T cell receptor beta chains from one sample, sequenced in a study of shared clonotypes between healthy human individuals. Some clones are missing from TCRdb's copy, which holds only in-frame ones; the method was immunoSEQ multiplex PCR. The sample yields hundreds of thousands of clones, 75% to 85% seen once. Sequenced input: PBMCs. These receptors were obtained from a woman aged 40 to 50 in good health. Some clones in this sample may be carry-over from other donors' samples.

The chain links TRBV6-5 to TRBJ2-7; tentative D call: TRBD1 (5 bases). V gave up 4 bases and J gave up 11 bases, with 12 bases separating them. CDR3 length: 11 residues. The germline V gene encodes CDR1 MNHEY and CDR2 SVGAGI. The CDR3 bases are TGTGCCAGCAGTTCAACAGGTCGAGAGTACTTC. It yields the protein CASSSTGREYF.

This clone was seen a few times. Other DNA sequences of this sample code for an identical CDR3. This chain connects TRBV18 to TRBJ2-3; 10 nucleotides align to TRBD2. Germline V lookup: CDR1 KGHSH, CDR2 LQKENI. Trimming at V came to 3 bases and at J to 0 bases, leaving 3 bases not matched to a gene. The CDR3 sequence is 16 residues long. The CDR3 region has the DNA TGTGCCAGCTCACCCCGGACTAGCGGTAGCACAGATACGCAGTATTTT. Translation: CASSPRTSGSTDTQYF.

In its sample, this clone was seen a few times. This chain uses TRBV7-2 with TRBJ2-7; weak D call: TRBD1 (5 bases). V shed 7 bases and J shed 3 bases, with 13 bases lying between them. This CDR3 region has 13 residues. The V gene's germline CDR1 is SGHTA and CDR2 FQGNSA. CDR3 in amino acids: CASTPGRDYEQYF. The CDR3 nucleotides read TGTGCCAGCACCCCCGGCAGGGACTACGAGCAGTACTTC.

This chain joins TRBV20-1 and TRBJ2-7; no clear D gene. Germline CDR1 reads DFQATT; CDR2 reads SNEGSKA (reference sequence). This CDR3 has 10 residues. The ends were cut back, 5 bases at V and 7 bases at J, with 9 bases in the middle. The CDR3 here is CSAGSREQYF. The CDR3 DNA is TGCAGTGCTGGGTCAAGGGAGCAGTACTTC.

The chain joins TRBV6-5 to TRBJ2-7; D is perhaps TRBD1 (6 bases). The V end was cut by 4 bases, the J end by 3 bases, with 19 bases between. CDR1 MNHEY and CDR2 SVGAGI come from the germline V gene. The CDR3 is 16 amino acids. The CDR3 region is CASSSPSGTIIYEQYF. The CDR3 DNA is TGTGCCAGCAGTTCCCCCTCCGGGACAATTATCTACGAGCAGTACTTC.

The genes are TRBV19 and TRBJ2-7; 11 nucleotides agree with TRBD2. Germline-derived CDR1 and CDR2 are LNHDA and SQIVND (reference sequence). The CDR3 totals 15 residues. Trimming cost V 8 bases and J 2 bases; bases outside gene matches: 8. The CDR3 loop is CASGSGTSGAYEQYF. The DNA of the CDR3 is TGTGCCAGTGGATCCGGGACTAGCGGCGCCTACGAGCAGTACTTC.

Concerning this clone: The same CDR3 is also encoded by other DNA sequences in this sample. The chain employs TRBV25-1 and TRBJ1-3; D unresolved. With 4 bases removed from V and 4 bases from J, the gap between germline ends came to 8 bases. The CDR3 totals 13 residues. The germline V gene encodes CDR1 MGHDK and CDR2 SYGVNS. CDR3 sequence (DNA): TGTGCCAGCAGTGTGAGCTCCGGAAACACCATATATTTT. Protein: CASSVSSGNTIYF.

The genes are TRBV5-4 and TRBJ2-3; tentatively, D is TRBD2 (6 bases). Germline V CDR1 and CDR2: SGHNT, YYREEE (reference sequence). The CDR3 covers 15 residues. Trimming took off 0 bases at V and 6 bases at J, with 14 bases between the two ends. The CDR3 loop reads CASSLAWGDMDTQYF. The CDR3 nucleotides are TGTGCCAGCAGCTTGGCGTGGGGGGATATGGATACGCAGTATTTT.

The DNA of the CDR3 is TGCAGCGTTGAGTTTGGGGAACACTCTGGAAACACCATATATTTT. Translation gives CSVEFGEHSGNTIYF. This rearrangement joins TRBV29-1 to TRBJ1-3; D gene unclear. The germline V gene encodes CDR1 SQVTM and CDR2 ANQGSEA. The V end was cut by 3 bases, the J end by 0 bases, with 12 bases between. The CDR3 length is 15 residues.

V and J are TRBV7-9 and TRBJ2-2; D is undetermined. V shed 1 base and J shed 5 bases, with 2 bases lying between them. The CDR3 is made up of 12 amino acids. CDR1 is SEHNR, CDR2 FQNEAQ, per germline (reference sequence). The CDR3 region has the DNA TGTGCCAGCAGCTTAGGGACCGGGGAGCTGTTTTTT. Residues: CASSLGTGELFF.

The genes are TRBV18 and TRBJ2-7; D is uncertain. The CDR3 runs to 12 residues. V dropped 3 bases and J dropped 4 bases, with 7 bases sitting between them. The germline V gene has CDR1 KGHSH and CDR2 LQKENI. The CDR3 DNA follows: TGTGCCAGCTCACCCATTAATTACGAGCAGTACTTC. Encoded protein: CASSPINYEQYF.

The chain uses TRBV6-1 and TRBJ1-1; 7 nucleotides match TRBD1. V shed 7 bases, J shed 2 bases, and the junction held 10 bases outside the gene matches. The CDR3 totals 15 residues. Germline V gene data show CDR1 as MNHNS and CDR2 as SASEGT. The CDR3 region has the DNA TGTGCCAGCACCCGGGACAGCCGGGACAACACTGAAGCTTTCTTT. Amino acid sequence: CASTRDSRDNTEAFF.

The chain recombines TRBV29-1 with TRBJ2-1; D uncertain. CDR1 and CDR2 (germline): SQVTM, ANQGSEA. The CDR3 is 13 amino acids. V shed 7 bases and J shed 2 bases, with 12 bases lying between them. CDR3 amino acids: CSAAPITYNEQFF. CDR3 sequence (DNA): TGCAGCGCCGCTCCCATCACCTACAATGAGCAGTTCTTC.

The genes are TRBV7-6 and TRBJ2-5; D is possibly TRBD1 (5 bases). CDR1 is SGHVS, CDR2 FNYEAQ, per germline. The germline V and J ends were trimmed by 5 bases and 7 bases, with 14 bases remaining between them. This CDR3 has 13 residues. CDR3 in amino acids: CASSPGPRGTQYF. CDR3 nucleotide sequence: TGTGCCAGCAGCCCGGGCCCAAGGGGGACCCAGTACTTC.

The rearrangement links TRBV7-2 to TRBJ2-1; 9 nucleotides line up with TRBD1. The CDR3 runs 17 residues. V lost 5 bases to trimming and J lost 5 bases; unmatched junction nucleotides: 13. Germline loops: CDR1 SGHTA, CDR2 FQGNSA. The CDR3 reads CASSTGQGLVPNNEQFF. CDR3 DNA: TGTGCCAGCAGCACTGGACAGGGGCTCGTACCGAACAATGAGCAGTTCTTC.

V and J are TRBV6-5 and TRBJ1-2; D unresolved. With 4 bases removed from V and 1 base from J, the gap between germline ends came to 10 bases. Looked up from germline, CDR1 is MNHEY and CDR2 is SVGAGI. The CDR3 is made up of 14 amino acids. The CDR3 nucleotides are TGTGCCAGCAGTTTCGGACCGAGTAACTATGGCTACACCTTC. This gives the protein CASSFGPSNYGYTF.

The CDR3 protein is CASGWAMVGEKLFF. The CDR3 DNA is TGTGCCAGCGGGTGGGCAATGGTCGGTGAAAAACTGTTTTTT. The rearrangement uses TRBV6-1 and TRBJ1-4; D unresolved. This CDR3 spans 14 amino acids. Germline assignment: CDR1 MNHNS and CDR2 SASEGT. V was cut by 8 bases and J by 7 bases, with 17 bases left in between.

The CDR3 sequence is CASSYQGGTEAFF. CDR3 coding DNA: TGTGCCAGCAGTTATCAGGGTGGCACTGAAGCTTTCTTT. J is TRBJ1-1 and V is TRBV6-5; possibly TRBD1 for D (5 bases). Germline CDR1 and CDR2: MNHEY and SVGAGI. Trimming left V 3 bases short and J 4 bases short, with 9 bases between. The CDR3 covers 13 residues.

As regards this clone: Additional DNA sequences in this sample encode the identical CDR3. The chain carries TRBV7-9 and TRBJ2-3; the D is unclear. There are 13 residues in the CDR3. Germline CDR1 and CDR2: SEHNR and FQNEAQ (reference sequence). The ends were cut back, 0 bases at V and 6 bases at J, with 7 bases in the middle. The CDR3 is CASSLALVDTQYF. The DNA of the CDR3 is TGTGCCAGCAGCTTAGCGCTGGTGGATACGCAGTATTTT.

To note about this clone: A much larger clonotype is one base distant, so this may be a read error. Other nucleotide sequences from this sample produce the same CDR3. V gene TRBV20-1 combines with J gene TRBJ2-3, with TRBD2 identical over 9 bases. There are 10 residues in the CDR3. Per the germline V gene, CDR1 is DFQATT and CDR2 is SNEGSKA (reference sequence). The CDR3 spells CSLGTSLQYF. The CDR3 nucleotides are TGCAGCCTGGGGACTAGCTTGCAGTACTTT.

The V call is TRBV14, the J call TRBJ1-1; 8 nucleotides align to TRBD1. Per germline, CDR1 SGHDN and CDR2 FVKESK. This CDR3 comprises 15 residues. With 0 bases clipped from V and 3 bases from J, the junction kept 3 bases outside the gene matches. CDR3 nucleotide sequence: TGTGCCAGCAGCCAAGAAGGCAGGGGGCACACTGAAGCTTTCTTT. Amino acids: CASSQEGRGHTEAFF.

A single count supports this clone. The chain recombines TRBV28 with TRBJ1-1; D perhaps matches TRBD1 (6 bases). This CDR3 contains 16 residues. The V and J ends lost 6 bases and 10 bases respectively, with 27 bases between them. The V gene's germline CDR1 is MDHEN and CDR2 SYDVKM. CDR3 in DNA: TGTGCCAGCAGCCGGCGGGGCGGGGGACAACGTAGGACAGCTTTCTTT. Encoded protein: CASSRRGGGQRRTAFF.

This rearrangement joins TRBV5-4 to TRBJ1-1; D ambiguous. The CDR3 is made up of 12 amino acids. Looked up from germline, CDR1 is SGHNT and CDR2 is YYREEE (reference sequence). The V end lost 0 bases, the J end lost 5 bases, and 5 bases lay between the germline ends. The DNA of the CDR3 is TGTGCCAGCAGCTTGGTGGGGACTGAAGCTTTCTTT. Residues: CASSLVGTEAFF.

The V and J genes are TRBV28 and TRBJ2-1; tentatively, D is TRBD2 (6 bases). The V end was cut by 2 bases, the J end by 4 bases, with 12 bases between. Per the germline V gene, CDR1 is MDHEN and CDR2 is SYDVKM. The CDR3 has 15 residues. The CDR3 loop is CASSLLGRKYNEQFF. CDR3 bases: TGTGCCAGCAGTTTACTGGGGAGGAAATACAATGAGCAGTTCTTC.

The chain recombines TRBV5-4 with TRBJ2-5, with D possibly called TRBD1 or TRBD2 (6 bases each). CDR3 length: 15 residues. From germline, CDR1 is SGHNT and CDR2 YYREEE (reference sequence). Trimming pared 2 bases from V and 7 bases from J, leaving 18 bases between. The CDR3 region is CASSFTGAPRGTQYF. As DNA, the CDR3 is TGTGCCAGCAGCTTTACGGGAGCGCCCAGGGGGACCCAGTACTTC.

This clone is deemed medium-sized (0.01 to 0.1%). The chain couples TRBV2 to TRBJ1-3; D gene ambiguous. The CDR3 runs to 15 residues. V was clipped by 8 bases and J by 0 bases, with 14 bases between them. CDR1 is SNHLY, CDR2 FYNNEI, per germline. The CDR3 loop is CASSSRPSSGNTIYF. DNA for the CDR3: TGTGCCAGCTCGTCCAGGCCCTCCTCTGGAAACACCATATATTTT.

The V gene is TRBV4-1, the J gene TRBJ2-7; possibly TRBD1 for D (5 bases). The CDR3 extends over 15 amino acids. Germline V gives CDR1 MGHRA, CDR2 YSYEKL. V lost 3 bases and J lost 2, with 14 bases in between. The CDR3 DNA is TGCGCCAGCAGCCACACTTACGAAGGGGCCTACGAGCAGTACTTC. Its protein product is CASSHTYEGAYEQYF.

The rearrangement joins TRBV5-1 to TRBJ2-7, with 10 bases identical to TRBD2. V dropped 2 bases and J dropped 3; count of bases not matched to a gene: 14. Germline-derived CDR1 and CDR2 are SGHRS and YFSETQ. The CDR3 totals 18 residues. CDR3 nucleotide sequence: TGCGCCAGCAGCTTAATTCCTAGCGGGAGACAACCTGGCTACGAGCAGTACTTC. It is translated as CASSLIPSGRQPGYEQYF.

This chain links TRBV29-1 with TRBJ2-1; D is possibly TRBD1 (5 bases). The germline V gene has CDR1 SQVTM and CDR2 ANQGSEA. The ends were cut back, 0 bases at V and 10 bases at J, with 7 bases in the middle. The length of the CDR3 is 11 residues. CDR3 sequence (DNA): TGCAGCGTTGAAGACCCAGGGGAGCAGTTCTTC. It is translated as CSVEDPGEQFF.

This chain uses TRBV4-1 with TRBJ2-4; TRBD1 aligns across 9 bases. V gave up 0 bases and J gave up 0 bases; unmatched junction bases: 12. CDR1 is MGHRA, CDR2 YSYEKL, per germline. This CDR3 is built from 20 residues. The CDR3 is CASSQDRTGVVPVAKNIQYF. The CDR3 DNA follows: TGCGCCAGCAGCCAAGATCGGACAGGGGTTGTGCCGGTAGCCAAAAACATTCAGTACTTC.

The chain links TRBV10-1 to TRBJ2-7; the D gene is possibly TRBD1 (6 bases). The CDR3 has 13 amino acids. The germline gives CDR1 WNHNN, CDR2 SYGVQD (reference sequence). Trimming shortened V by 1 base and J by 5 bases, and 9 bases separated the two germline ends. CDR3 DNA sequence: TGCGCCAGCAGTGAGTACAGGGTTGACGAGCAGTACTTC. Translated: CASSEYRVDEQYF.

This sequence joins TRBV6-6 and TRBJ1-3; 8 nucleotides align to TRBD1. The V and J ends lost 5 bases and 0 bases, in that order; junction bases with no gene match: 6. This CDR3 is built from 16 residues. Per the germline V gene, CDR1 is MNHNY and CDR2 is SVGAGI (reference sequence). The DNA for the CDR3 is TGTGCCAGCAGTGCCGGGACAGGAGACTCTGGAAACACCATATATTTT. Translated: CASSAGTGDSGNTIYF.